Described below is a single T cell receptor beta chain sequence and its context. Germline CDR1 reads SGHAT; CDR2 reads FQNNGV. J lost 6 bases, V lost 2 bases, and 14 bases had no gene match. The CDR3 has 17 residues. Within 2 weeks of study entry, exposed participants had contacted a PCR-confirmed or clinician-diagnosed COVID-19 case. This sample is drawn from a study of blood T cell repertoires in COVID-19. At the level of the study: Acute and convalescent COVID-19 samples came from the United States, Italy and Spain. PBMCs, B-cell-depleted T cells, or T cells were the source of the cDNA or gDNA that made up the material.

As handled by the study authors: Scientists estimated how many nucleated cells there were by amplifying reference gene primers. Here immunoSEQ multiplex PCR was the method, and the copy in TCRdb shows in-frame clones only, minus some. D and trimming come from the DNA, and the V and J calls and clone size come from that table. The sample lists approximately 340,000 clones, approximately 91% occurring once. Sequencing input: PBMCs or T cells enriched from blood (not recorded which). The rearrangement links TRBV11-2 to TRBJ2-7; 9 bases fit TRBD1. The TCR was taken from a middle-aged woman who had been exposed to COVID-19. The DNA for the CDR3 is TGTGCCAGCAGCTTAACAACAGGGGGCCAGGTTACCTCCGAGCAGTACTTC. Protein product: CASSLTTGGQVTSEQYF.